The following is a T cell receptor beta chain sequence with its context. Its antigen is undetermined. With 60 Vbeta and 13 Jbeta primers, the PCR was carried out. Sequenced by immunoSEQ multiplex PCR; TCRdb stores in-frame clones only, minus some. This table holds about 200,000 clones, about 80% found once. The data stem from a study of cytomegalovirus exposure and HLA in healthy donors. The overall study: Caucasian-associated ancestry cluster membership applied to approximately 80% of under 450 genotyped donors. Study results and limitations: The productive fraction for most TCR beta V segments was about 90% or about 30% in an earlier analysis. Cytomegalovirus status, reportedly, was diagnosed with high specificity and sensitivity by the classifier. There was a cluster of highly shared sequence variants that was likely a sequencing artifact.

The ends were cut back, 3 bases at V and 0 bases at J, with 12 bases in the middle. CDR1 is ENHRY, CDR2 SYGVKD, per germline. This CDR3 comprises 15 residues. This clonotype originated in a man in his late teens or twenties in good health and CMV-seronegative. Sequencing used PBMCs. This chain links TRBV10-3 with TRBJ2-7; D gene ambiguous. The CDR3 sequence: CAISEELKASYEQYF. Here the CDR3 DNA reads TGTGCCATCAGTGAAGAGCTTAAAGCCTCCTACGAGCAGTACTTC.